These T cell receptor beta chains were read from a single sample in a study of shared clonotypes between healthy human individuals. Sequencing used immunoSEQ multiplex PCR; TCRdb keeps in-frame clones, though not all of them. The table records 550,000 to 600,000 clones, around three quarters of them present only once. What was sequenced was PBMCs. Receptors were obtained from a woman between 40 and 55 years old in good health. Some clones in this sample may be carry-over from other donors' samples. CDR3s include the opening cysteine and the closing phenylalanine or tryptophan. A D gene is named only where the DNA matches it firmly. The size entry is marked missing in some rows and otherwise reads once, few, many or a size class.

DNA: TGTGCCACCAGCAGAGAGCCCTCGGGGTGGAATGAGCAGTTCTTC
CDR3: CATSREPSGWNEQFF
size: once
J: TRBJ2-1
V: TRBV15
D: NA

DNA: TGTGCCAGCAGCGGCCGCAGGACAGGGGGTCATGGGTCTGAGCAGTTCTTC
CDR3: CASSGRRTGGHGSEQFF
size: NA
J: TRBJ2-1
V: TRBV13
D: TRBD1

DNA: TGCGCCAGCAGCTTGGGAACGGGAGGAGAGACCCAGTACTTC
CDR3: CASSLGTGGETQYF
size: NA
J: TRBJ2-5
V: TRBV5-1
D: TRBD2

DNA: TGTGCCAGCTCACCGGAAACGGGCGGGGTGGCCCAGTACTTC
CDR3: CASSPETGGVAQYF
size: NA
J: TRBJ2-5
V: TRBV18
D: NA

DNA: TGTGCCAGCATCCCGCTAGCGGGAATGTATGAGCAGTTCTTC
CDR3: CASIPLAGMYEQFF
size: NA
J: TRBJ2-1
V: TRBV6-1
D: TRBD2

DNA: TGTGCCAGCAGCTTACAAGGAAATACTGAAGCTTTCTTT
CDR3: CASSLQGNTEAFF
size: NA
J: TRBJ1-1
V: TRBV7-3
D: NA

DNA: TGTGCCACCAGCAAGCCTGGGGAGACAACCTCCTACGAGCAGTACTTC
CDR3: CATSKPGETTSYEQYF
size: NA
J: TRBJ2-7
V: TRBV15
D: NA

DNA: TGTGCCAGCCAACCGTCGACAGGGGCTGGAAACACCATATATTTT
CDR3: CASQPSTGAGNTIYF
size: NA
J: TRBJ1-3
V: TRBV19
D: TRBD1

DNA: TGTGCCAGCAGTCCCCTTGGGGCCCAAGAGACCCAGTACTTC
CDR3: CASSPLGAQETQYF
size: NA
J: TRBJ2-5
V: TRBV6-6
D: NA

DNA: TGTGCCAGCAAAAGGGAGCCGACAGGTCCCTATGGCTACACCTTC
CDR3: CASKREPTGPYGYTF
size: NA
J: TRBJ1-2
V: TRBV4-2
D: NA

DNA: TGTGCCTGGAAAGCGACAGACACCGGGGAGCTGTTTTTT
CDR3: CAWKATDTGELFF
size: NA
J: TRBJ2-2
V: TRBV30
D: NA

DNA: TGTGCCAGCAGCCTTAACTGGGGACAGGGGGGCTATGGCTACACCTTC
CDR3: CASSLNWGQGGYGYTF
size: NA
J: TRBJ1-2
V: TRBV7-2
D: TRBD1

DNA: TGTGCCAGCGGCAGGGACTATGGCTACACCTTC
CDR3: CASGRDYGYTF
size: NA
J: TRBJ1-2
V: TRBV6-5
D: NA

DNA: TGCGCCAGCACCCTCTGGGGGGGGCCCTACGAGCAGTACTTC
CDR3: CASTLWGGPYEQYF
size: NA
J: TRBJ2-7
V: TRBV5-1
D: NA

DNA: TGTGCCAGCAGCCTTGACAGGGTGGAGACCCAGTACTTC
CDR3: CASSLDRVETQYF
size: once
J: TRBJ2-5
V: TRBV28
D: TRBD1

DNA: TGCGCCAGCAGCCGGTACACCGGGGAGCTGTTTTTT
CDR3: CASSRYTGELFF
size: NA
J: TRBJ2-2
V: TRBV5-1
D: NA

DNA: TGCGCCAGCAGCCCCGGGACAGGAGTCTCCTACGAGCAGTACTTC
CDR3: CASSPGTGVSYEQYF
size: NA
J: TRBJ2-7
V: TRBV5-1
D: TRBD1

DNA: TGTGCCAGCAGCTCCCGGGACTCGTCCTACAATGAGCAGTTCTTC
CDR3: CASSSRDSSYNEQFF
size: NA
J: TRBJ2-1
V: TRBV7-3
D: NA

DNA: TGTGCCAGCAGCCAAAGGACCCAGGGAACTGGGAATGAGCAGTTCTTC
CDR3: CASSQRTQGTGNEQFF
size: NA
J: TRBJ2-1
V: TRBV14
D: NA

DNA: TGCAGCGTTCGGGGACAGGATAATGAAAAACTGTTTTTT
CDR3: CSVRGQDNEKLFF
size: NA
J: TRBJ1-4
V: TRBV29-1
D: TRBD1

DNA: TGTGCCAGCAGCTTAAACCCAGGACAGAATCAGCCCCAGCATTTT
CDR3: CASSLNPGQNQPQHF
size: NA
J: TRBJ1-5
V: TRBV11-2
D: NA

DNA: TGTGCCAGCACCGCGGCCAGCGGTAACACCGGGGAGCTGTTTTTT
CDR3: CASTAASGNTGELFF
size: NA
J: TRBJ2-2
V: TRBV28
D: NA

DNA: TGTGCCACCTATCCGGGGAGTTTGAGGGAAAAACTGTTTTTT
CDR3: CATYPGSLREKLFF
size: NA
J: TRBJ1-4
V: TRBV28
D: NA

DNA: TGTGCCATCAGTCCTGACAGGTCCCAAGAGACCCAGTACTTC
CDR3: CAISPDRSQETQYF
size: NA
J: TRBJ2-5
V: TRBV10-3
D: NA

DNA: TGCGCCAGCAGCTTGGCCGGGGGGGCCCAAAGCTCCTACGAGCAGTACTTC
CDR3: CASSLAGGAQSSYEQYF
size: NA
J: TRBJ2-7
V: TRBV5-1
D: TRBD2

DNA: TGTGCCAGCAGCGTAGAGAGTTGGGGGCAGCAACCGCGGAGGGGCAATCAGCCCCAGCATTTT
CDR3: CASSVESWGQQPRRGNQPQHF
size: NA
J: TRBJ1-5
V: TRBV9
D: NA

DNA: TGTGCCAGCAGCGCAGGACTACACTCCTACGAGCAGTACTTC
CDR3: CASSAGLHSYEQYF
size: NA
J: TRBJ2-7
V: TRBV9
D: NA

DNA: TGTGCCAGCAGCGGGACACAAGGGCCCCACGAGCAGTACTTC
CDR3: CASSGTQGPHEQYF
size: NA
J: TRBJ2-7
V: TRBV7-3
D: NA

DNA: TGTGCCAGCATCCGCCCTGGCGAATCCTACAATGAGCAGTTCTTC
CDR3: CASIRPGESYNEQFF
size: few
J: TRBJ2-1
V: TRBV28
D: NA

DNA: TGTGCCACAGGCCTCCTCCCCGACGGCTACACCTTC
CDR3: CATGLLPDGYTF
size: few
J: TRBJ1-2
V: TRBV28
D: NA

DNA: TGTGCCAGCGAAGATTCTTCTATGGGGGTGTTTGCCTATGGCTACACCTTC
CDR3: CASEDSSMGVFAYGYTF
size: NA
J: TRBJ1-2
V: TRBV28
D: NA

DNA: TGTGCCAGCAGCTCGGGACTAGCGGTTTCCTACAATGAGCAGTTCTTC
CDR3: CASSSGLAVSYNEQFF
size: NA
J: TRBJ2-1
V: TRBV7-9
D: TRBD2